The subject of this entry is one T cell receptor (beta chain). Its antigen is unknown. 5'RACE with constant-segment primers yielded barcoded, UMI-tagged TCR alpha and TCR beta cDNA libraries. TCRdb passed the 5' RACE reads through MiXCR, listing each CDR3 protein once. The data contain about 100,000 distinct CDR3 sequences, 11% of them seen just once; the ten biggest clones take up more than 35%. CDR3 length equals 15 residues. Unmatched junction bases numbered 7, after V lost 5 bases and J lost 7 bases. CDR1 is SGHTA, CDR2 FQGNSA, per germline. This entry belongs to a study of T-cell memory formation after mild COVID-19. Overall study: The two donors had largely donor-specific TCR clusters.

Study outcomes and limitations: Contracting clones from day 15 to 85 had balanced CD4/CD8; later expanders favoured CD4+.

Specimen: PBMCs or a T cell subset sorted from them (not recorded which). The TCR originated in a man aged 18 to 30 who had mild COVID-19 (a few samples of this study predate the infection). Cell type and time point are not known. The chain recombines TRBV7-2 with TRBJ2-1; 11 nucleotides align to TRBD2. CDR3 region: CASSPVAGGLNEQFF. The CDR3 nucleotides are TGTGCCAGCAGCCCGGTAGCGGGGGGGCTAAATGAGCAGTTCTTC.